The 7 T cell receptor beta chains below come from one sample, sequenced in a study of cytomegalovirus exposure and HLA in healthy donors. Libraries were prepared by immunoSEQ multiplex PCR; TCRdb keeps only in-frame clonotypes and omits some of them. The profile shows about 220,000 clones, around four fifths of them singletons. Sequencing was performed on PBMCs. These receptors were taken from a woman aged 30 to 39 in good health and CMV-seropositive.

The chain couples TRBV6-6 to TRBJ1-2; no clear D gene. The CDR3 has 12 residues. Trimming pared 5 bases from V and 7 bases from J, leaving 11 bases between. Germline-derived CDR1 and CDR2 are MNHNY and SVGAGI (reference sequence). This CDR3 is CASSHLKLGYTF. Here the CDR3 DNA reads TGTGCCAGCAGTCACTTGAAGCTTGGCTACACCTTC.

This clone showed up just a few times. This specimen includes other DNA sequences encoding the same CDR3. The chain links TRBV6-1 to TRBJ2-1; 7 nucleotides agree with TRBD2. V was pared by 3 bases and J by 3 bases, with 5 bases of the junction left unmatched. The CDR3 covers 15 residues. Germline CDR1 reads MNHNS; CDR2 reads SASEGT. The CDR3 spells CASSEAGEGYNEQFF. DNA for the CDR3: TGTGCCAGCAGTGAGGCGGGGGAGGGCTACAATGAGCAGTTCTTC.

The chain recombines TRBV5-1 with TRBJ1-2; D might be TRBD1 (5 bases). CDR1 is SGHRS and CDR2 is YFSETQ in the germline V gene. Trimming removed 1 base from V and 4 bases from J, with 11 bases in between. The CDR3 is 14 residues long. For the CDR3, the DNA is TGCGCCAGCAGCTTGACGGGGCAGTCCTATGGCTACACCTTC. Amino acids: CASSLTGQSYGYTF.

The rearrangement links TRBV4-1 to TRBJ2-7; TRBD1 agrees at 8 bases. CDR3 size: 15 residues. CDR1 and CDR2 from the germline V gene are MGHRA and YSYEKL. V trimming: 3 bases; J trimming: 4 bases; junction bases outside the gene matches: 8. Here the CDR3 DNA reads TGCGCCAGCAGCCAGCTGGACAGGGTCCAGTACGAGCAGTACTTC. Translated, it gives CASSQLDRVQYEQYF.

This rearrangement joins TRBV25-1 to TRBJ1-1, with D perhaps matching TRBD1 (6 bases). The germline CDR1 and CDR2 sequences are MGHDK and SYGVNS. The CDR3 contains 16 residues. Trimming stripped 4 bases from V and 1 base from J, with 16 bases between. CDR3: CASSGATGHPNTEAFF. The CDR3 DNA is TGTGCCAGCAGTGGGGCAACGGGACACCCGAACACTGAAGCTTTCTTT. Together with reference TRBV25-1 and TRBJ1-1, the CDR3 gives the full variable domain: EADIYQTPRYLVIGTGKKITLECSQTMGHDKMYWYQQDPGMELHLIHYSYGVNSTEKGDLSSESTVSRIRTEHFPLTLESARPSHTSQYLCASSGATGHPNTEAFFGQGTRLTVV.

J is TRBJ1-4 and V is TRBV27, with TRBD1 matching over 9 bases. V shed 4 bases, J shed 5 bases, and the junction held 2 bases outside the gene matches. The CDR3 sequence is 14 residues long. In germline, CDR1 is MNHEY, CDR2 SMNVEV (reference sequence). The CDR3 is CASSYGTGNEKLFF. CDR3 coding DNA: TGTGCCAGCAGTTACGGGACAGGGAATGAAAAACTGTTTTTT.

The rearrangement links TRBV15 to TRBJ2-7; the D gene could be TRBD1 or TRBD2 (6 bases each). The CDR3 is made up of 13 amino acids. Germline V gives CDR1 LNHNV, CDR2 YYDKDF (reference sequence). Trimming shortened V by 8 bases and J by 7 bases, and 18 bases separated the two germline ends. CDR3 sequence: CATSSVGGAEQYF. CDR3 sequence (DNA): TGTGCCACCTCCTCAGTGGGGGGCGCAGAGCAGTACTTC.